These T cell receptor beta chains were read from a single sample in a study of neoadjuvant anti-PD-1 for oral cavity cancer. Measured with immunoSEQ multiplex PCR; TCRdb has only the in-frame clones, and not every one. The table records roughly 60,000 clones, roughly 80% of them present only once. Material: PBMCs, obtained before nivolumab (anti-PD-1) treatment. The receptors derive from a person aged 35-80 years with oral cavity squamous cell carcinoma. The CDR3 runs from the conserved cysteine through the conserved F or W. The order of the fields is J gene, D gene, clone size, V gene, CDR3 length, CDR3 protein, CDR3 DNA. D genes are given only for firm matches. The size field is filled for only some rows; it gives once, few, many or a size class.

j_call: TRBJ2-7; d_call: TRBD1; clone_size: NA; v_call: TRBV12-5; cdr3_length: 14; cdr3_aa: CASGPGTANYEQYF; cdr3_nt: TGTGCTAGTGGTCCCGGGACAGCAAACTACGAGCAGTACTTC
j_call: TRBJ1-6; d_call: NA; clone_size: once; v_call: TRBV14; cdr3_length: 13; cdr3_aa: CASSQVQGSPLHF; cdr3_nt: TGTGCCAGCAGCCAAGTGCAGGGATCACCCCTCCACTTT
j_call: TRBJ2-5; d_call: NA; clone_size: NA; v_call: TRBV2; cdr3_length: 11; cdr3_aa: CASSPRETQYF; cdr3_nt: TGTGCCAGCAGTCCCAGGGAGACCCAGTACTTC
j_call: TRBJ2-2; d_call: TRBD2; clone_size: NA; v_call: TRBV5-4; cdr3_length: 18; cdr3_aa: CASSLGLAGGRNTGELFF; cdr3_nt: TGTGCCAGCAGCTTAGGACTAGCGGGGGGGCGAAACACCGGGGAGCTGTTTTTT
j_call: TRBJ1-6; d_call: NA; clone_size: NA; v_call: TRBV7-3; cdr3_length: 13; cdr3_aa: CASSPKQNSPLHF; cdr3_nt: TGTGCCAGCAGCCCGAAGCAAAATTCACCCCTCCACTTT
j_call: TRBJ2-1; d_call: NA; clone_size: NA; v_call: TRBV6-5; cdr3_length: 15; cdr3_aa: CASRRLHSGSNEQFF; cdr3_nt: TGTGCCAGCAGGCGACTCCATAGTGGGAGTAATGAGCAGTTCTTC
j_call: TRBJ2-7; d_call: NA; clone_size: NA; v_call: TRBV5-4; cdr3_length: 13; cdr3_aa: CASSVTTAYEQYF; cdr3_nt: TGTGCCAGCAGCGTGACTACCGCCTACGAGCAGTACTTC
j_call: TRBJ2-1; d_call: NA; clone_size: NA; v_call: TRBV10-2; cdr3_length: 14; cdr3_aa: CASRVGGSGNEQFF; cdr3_nt: TGCGCCAGCAGGGTAGGAGGGAGTGGGAATGAGCAGTTCTTC
j_call: TRBJ2-7; d_call: NA; clone_size: NA; v_call: TRBV19; cdr3_length: 15; cdr3_aa: CASSPLRQGPYEQYF; cdr3_nt: TGTGCCAGTAGTCCCCTTCGGCAGGGCCCCTACGAGCAGTACTTC
j_call: TRBJ1-1; d_call: NA; clone_size: NA; v_call: TRBV19; cdr3_length: 16; cdr3_aa: CASTTGGSRSVTEAFF; cdr3_nt: TGTGCCAGTACAACTGGGGGCAGCAGGTCGGTCACTGAAGCTTTCTTT
j_call: TRBJ2-6; d_call: TRBD1; clone_size: once; v_call: TRBV30; cdr3_length: 16; cdr3_aa: CAWRGQDRAGANVLTF; cdr3_nt: TGTGCCTGGAGGGGCCAAGACAGGGCTGGGGCCAACGTCCTGACTTTC
j_call: TRBJ2-1; d_call: NA; clone_size: NA; v_call: TRBV10-3; cdr3_length: 11; cdr3_aa: CAINKGNEQFF; cdr3_nt: TGTGCCATCAATAAAGGTAATGAGCAGTTCTTC
j_call: TRBJ2-6; d_call: NA; clone_size: NA; v_call: TRBV6-1; cdr3_length: 15; cdr3_aa: CATPKRGPGANVLTF; cdr3_nt: TGTGCCACTCCAAAGAGAGGGCCTGGGGCCAACGTCCTGACTTTC
j_call: TRBJ2-1; d_call: NA; clone_size: once; v_call: TRBV18; cdr3_length: 16; cdr3_aa: CASSLLRFLGGNEQFF; cdr3_nt: TGTGCCAGCTCACTCCTCCGGTTTCTTGGCGGGAATGAGCAGTTCTTC
j_call: TRBJ1-2; d_call: TRBD1; clone_size: once; v_call: TRBV6-5; cdr3_length: 13; cdr3_aa: CASSLTGVGGYTF; cdr3_nt: TGTGCCAGCAGTCTTACAGGGGTCGGCGGCTACACCTTC
j_call: TRBJ2-1; d_call: TRBD2; clone_size: NA; v_call: TRBV5-4; cdr3_length: 15; cdr3_aa: CASSPGTSGPNEQFF; cdr3_nt: TGTGCCAGCAGCCCCGGGACTAGCGGACCCAATGAGCAGTTCTTC
j_call: TRBJ1-4; d_call: TRBD1; clone_size: NA; v_call: TRBV4-1; cdr3_length: 12; cdr3_aa: CASSQTGEKLFF; cdr3_nt: TGCGCCAGCAGCCAAACAGGGGAGAAACTGTTTTTT
j_call: TRBJ1-2; d_call: TRBD1; clone_size: NA; v_call: TRBV28; cdr3_length: 15; cdr3_aa: CASSPDRGISYGYTF; cdr3_nt: TGTGCCAGCAGTCCGGACAGGGGTATTAGCTATGGCTACACCTTC
j_call: TRBJ2-3; d_call: TRBD2; clone_size: NA; v_call: TRBV28; cdr3_length: 16; cdr3_aa: CASSSSSGRAQHTQYF; cdr3_nt: TGTGCCAGCAGTTCCTCTAGCGGGAGGGCTCAGCATACGCAGTATTTT
j_call: TRBJ2-4; d_call: NA; clone_size: NA; v_call: TRBV5-4; cdr3_length: 15; cdr3_aa: CASSRDLEVKNIQYF; cdr3_nt: TGTGCCAGCAGCCGCGACCTCGAGGTGAAAAACATTCAGTACTTC
j_call: TRBJ2-5; d_call: NA; clone_size: NA; v_call: TRBV29-1; cdr3_length: 12; cdr3_aa: CSVGGQQETQYF; cdr3_nt: TGCAGCGTTGGAGGTCAACAAGAGACCCAGTACTTC
j_call: TRBJ2-3; d_call: NA; clone_size: few; v_call: TRBV9; cdr3_length: 14; cdr3_aa: CASSVATTGNTQYF; cdr3_nt: TGTGCCAGCAGCGTAGCTACCACCGGGAATACGCAGTATTTT
j_call: TRBJ2-2; d_call: NA; clone_size: NA; v_call: TRBV14; cdr3_length: 16; cdr3_aa: CASSLQSAVGTGELFF; cdr3_nt: TGTGCCAGCAGCCTCCAAAGCGCCGTCGGCACCGGGGAGCTGTTTTTT
j_call: TRBJ2-5; d_call: NA; clone_size: NA; v_call: TRBV5-6; cdr3_length: 11; cdr3_aa: CASSQAETQYF; cdr3_nt: TGTGCCAGCAGCCAAGCGGAGACCCAGTACTTC
j_call: TRBJ2-1; d_call: TRBD2; clone_size: NA; v_call: TRBV5-1; cdr3_length: 16; cdr3_aa: CASSTPGLAGDNEQFF; cdr3_nt: TGCGCCAGCAGCACTCCGGGACTAGCGGGGGACAATGAGCAGTTCTTC
j_call: TRBJ2-7; d_call: NA; clone_size: NA; v_call: TRBV7-9; cdr3_length: 14; cdr3_aa: CASGYPGSPYEQYF; cdr3_nt: TGTGCCAGCGGCTACCCCGGGAGCCCATACGAGCAGTACTTC
j_call: TRBJ1-1; d_call: NA; clone_size: NA; v_call: TRBV25-1; cdr3_length: 16; cdr3_aa: CASSESRHGGMSEAFF; cdr3_nt: TGTGCCAGCAGTGAAAGCCGACATGGGGGTATGTCTGAAGCTTTCTTT
j_call: TRBJ1-2; d_call: TRBD1; clone_size: NA; v_call: TRBV5-8; cdr3_length: 14; cdr3_aa: CASSVQGARNGYTF; cdr3_nt: TGTGCCAGCAGCGTACAGGGGGCGCGTAATGGCTACACCTTC
j_call: TRBJ1-1; d_call: NA; clone_size: NA; v_call: TRBV15; cdr3_length: 14; cdr3_aa: CATSPGPLNTEAFF; cdr3_nt: TGTGCCACCAGTCCGGGCCCGTTGAACACTGAAGCTTTCTTT
j_call: TRBJ2-3; d_call: TRBD1; clone_size: NA; v_call: TRBV5-5; cdr3_length: 15; cdr3_aa: CASSPGTGRSDTQYF; cdr3_nt: TGTGCCAGCAGCCCCGGGACAGGGCGTTCAGATACGCAGTATTTT
j_call: TRBJ2-1; d_call: TRBD1; clone_size: NA; v_call: TRBV6-4; cdr3_length: 15; cdr3_aa: CASKPTGFLNNEQFF; cdr3_nt: TGTGCCAGCAAACCGACAGGGTTCCTAAACAATGAGCAGTTCTTC
j_call: TRBJ2-2; d_call: TRBD1; clone_size: NA; v_call: TRBV5-6; cdr3_length: 16; cdr3_aa: CASRSLGTGDTGELFF; cdr3_nt: TGTGCCAGCCGCTCCCTCGGGACAGGGGACACCGGGGAGCTGTTTTTT
j_call: TRBJ2-1; d_call: NA; clone_size: NA; v_call: TRBV7-3; cdr3_length: 13; cdr3_aa: CASSLTLNNEQFF; cdr3_nt: TGTGCCAGCTCCCTTACACTAAACAATGAGCAGTTCTTC
j_call: TRBJ1-5; d_call: TRBD1; clone_size: NA; v_call: TRBV6-5; cdr3_length: 15; cdr3_aa: CASRPDRGDNQPQHF; cdr3_nt: TGTGCCAGCAGACCCGACAGGGGGGACAATCAGCCCCAGCATTTT
j_call: TRBJ2-3; d_call: NA; clone_size: NA; v_call: TRBV27; cdr3_length: 11; cdr3_aa: CASSQWDTQYF; cdr3_nt: TGTGCCAGCAGTCAATGGGATACGCAGTATTTT
j_call: TRBJ1-5; d_call: NA; clone_size: NA; v_call: TRBV27; cdr3_length: 15; cdr3_aa: CASSPFRQGNQPQHF; cdr3_nt: TGTGCCAGCAGTCCATTCAGACAGGGCAATCAGCCCCAGCATTTT
j_call: TRBJ1-1; d_call: TRBD1; clone_size: NA; v_call: TRBV29-1; cdr3_length: 14; cdr3_aa: CSGTPGQGIGEAFF; cdr3_nt: TGCAGCGGAACCCCGGGACAGGGGATCGGGGAAGCTTTCTTT
j_call: TRBJ2-1; d_call: NA; clone_size: NA; v_call: TRBV19; cdr3_length: 14; cdr3_aa: CASRDSGYSNEQFF; cdr3_nt: TGTGCCAGTAGGGACAGTGGGTATTCGAATGAGCAGTTCTTC
j_call: TRBJ1-2; d_call: NA; clone_size: NA; v_call: TRBV30; cdr3_length: 13; cdr3_aa: CAWERDRFYGYTF; cdr3_nt: TGTGCCTGGGAAAGGGACCGATTCTATGGCTACACCTTC
j_call: TRBJ1-2; d_call: NA; clone_size: once; v_call: TRBV5-1; cdr3_length: 12; cdr3_aa: CASSLKNEGYTF; cdr3_nt: TGCGCCAGCAGCTTGAAAAACGAGGGCTACACCTTC
j_call: TRBJ1-1; d_call: NA; clone_size: NA; v_call: TRBV7-3; cdr3_length: 15; cdr3_aa: CASSLTGGPNTEAFF; cdr3_nt: TGTGCCAGCAGCTTAACTGGGGGGCCGAACACTGAAGCTTTCTTT
j_call: TRBJ1-2; d_call: TRBD1; clone_size: NA; v_call: TRBV19; cdr3_length: 11; cdr3_aa: CASSMGGTADF; cdr3_nt: TGTGCCAGTAGTATGGGGGGGACAGCCGACTTC
j_call: TRBJ1-6; d_call: NA; clone_size: once; v_call: TRBV18; cdr3_length: 14; cdr3_aa: CASSLGQHNSPLHF; cdr3_nt: TGTGCCAGCTCACTAGGACAGCATAATTCACCCCTCCACTTT
j_call: TRBJ2-3; d_call: NA; clone_size: NA; v_call: TRBV2; cdr3_length: 15; cdr3_aa: CASTSTGLGITTQYF; cdr3_nt: TGTGCCAGCACCTCGACTGGGCTGGGAATTACTACGCAGTATTTT
j_call: TRBJ2-1; d_call: TRBD2; clone_size: NA; v_call: TRBV6-1; cdr3_length: 16; cdr3_aa: CASSAPRTRVYNEQFF; cdr3_nt: TGTGCCAGCAGTGCCCCGCGGACTAGGGTCTACAATGAGCAGTTCTTC
j_call: TRBJ1-1; d_call: TRBD1; clone_size: NA; v_call: TRBV5-6; cdr3_length: 16; cdr3_aa: CASSSPGQGAGTEAFF; cdr3_nt: TGTGCCAGCAGCTCGCCGGGACAGGGGGCCGGCACTGAAGCTTTCTTT
j_call: TRBJ2-4; d_call: NA; clone_size: NA; v_call: TRBV7-2; cdr3_length: 14; cdr3_aa: CASSFGGGGNIQYF; cdr3_nt: TGTGCCAGCAGCTTCGGAGGGGGAGGAAACATTCAGTACTTC
j_call: TRBJ1-2; d_call: NA; clone_size: few; v_call: TRBV10-3; cdr3_length: 12; cdr3_aa: CAISDGVYGYTF; cdr3_nt: TGTGCCATCAGTGACGGGGTCTACGGCTACACCTTC
j_call: TRBJ2-3; d_call: NA; clone_size: few; v_call: TRBV30; cdr3_length: 12; cdr3_aa: CAWSVTTDTQYF; cdr3_nt: TGTGCCTGGAGTGTAACGACAGATACGCAGTATTTT
j_call: TRBJ1-1; d_call: NA; clone_size: NA; v_call: TRBV10-1; cdr3_length: 14; cdr3_aa: CASSDAGRGTEAFF; cdr3_nt: TGCGCCAGCAGTGACGCAGGGAGGGGCACTGAAGCTTTCTTT
j_call: TRBJ1-2; d_call: NA; clone_size: once; v_call: TRBV5-1; cdr3_length: 15; cdr3_aa: CASSPGGRQAYGYTF; cdr3_nt: TGCGCCAGCAGCCCGGGGGGTAGGCAGGCCTATGGCTACACCTTC
j_call: TRBJ1-1; d_call: TRBD1; clone_size: NA; v_call: TRBV5-1; cdr3_length: 16; cdr3_aa: CASTTGGLMRNTEAFF; cdr3_nt: TGCGCCAGCACCACAGGGGGGCTTATGCGGAACACTGAAGCTTTCTTT
j_call: TRBJ1-3; d_call: TRBD1; clone_size: NA; v_call: TRBV5-4; cdr3_length: 15; cdr3_aa: CASSLDRGQGNTIYF; cdr3_nt: TGTGCCAGCAGCTTGGACAGGGGGCAAGGAAACACCATATATTTT
j_call: TRBJ2-7; d_call: NA; clone_size: NA; v_call: TRBV2; cdr3_length: 12; cdr3_aa: CASSEVGYEQYF; cdr3_nt: TGTGCCAGCAGTGAGGTAGGCTACGAGCAGTACTTC
j_call: TRBJ2-1; d_call: NA; clone_size: NA; v_call: TRBV5-6; cdr3_length: 17; cdr3_aa: CASSLTAGGATYNEQFF; cdr3_nt: TGTGCCAGCAGCTTAACTGCTGGGGGGGCCACCTACAATGAGCAGTTCTTC
j_call: TRBJ2-5; d_call: NA; clone_size: NA; v_call: TRBV7-6; cdr3_length: 15; cdr3_aa: CASSTFSGRTETQYF; cdr3_nt: TGTGCCAGCAGCACCTTTTCCGGGAGAACAGAGACCCAGTACTTC